The next 11 T cell receptor beta chains were all read from a single sample in a study of shared clonotypes between healthy human individuals. TCRdb's table, derived via immunoSEQ multiplex PCR, lists solely in-frame clones and lacks some. The top ten clones hold about 1.8% of a sample with about 2,200,000 clones, approximately 94% of them seen once. CD45RO-negative, CCR7-selected cells formed the naive CD8 fraction, which excluded terminally differentiated effector memory CD45RA+ cells. Sequences were obtained from naive CD8+ T cells from PBMCs. The receptors originated from a man aged 18 to 35 in good health. Some clones in this sample may be carry-over from other donors' samples.

The chain uses TRBV27 and TRBJ2-7; TRBD1 agrees at 7 bases. V lost 6 bases and J lost 6; bases outside the gene matches: 14. Germline assignment: CDR1 MNHEY and CDR2 SMNVEV (reference sequence). The CDR3 sequence is 15 residues long. CDR3 sequence: CASRPTGINRAEQYF. The CDR3 DNA sequence: TGTGCCAGCAGGCCGACAGGGATAAATCGGGCCGAGCAGTACTTC.

V is TRBV5-4 and J is TRBJ2-3, with 8 positions matching TRBD2. J lost 5 bases, V lost 1 base, and 6 bases had no gene match. This CDR3 spans 15 amino acids. CDR1 and CDR2 from the germline V gene are SGHNT and YYREEE (reference sequence). The CDR3 sequence is CASSLKRELLDTQYF. Written as DNA, the CDR3 is TGTGCCAGCAGCTTGAAGCGGGAGTTATTAGATACGCAGTATTTT.

This sequence joins TRBV2 and TRBJ1-1; D ambiguous. Germline assignment: CDR1 SNHLY and CDR2 FYNNEI. The length of the CDR3 is 11 residues. Trimming took off 7 bases at V and 11 bases at J, with 14 bases between the two ends. CDR3 in amino acids: CASNPGPKAFF. The CDR3 nucleotides are TGTGCCAGCAACCCGGGCCCCAAGGCTTTCTTT.

This sequence joins TRBV27 and TRBJ1-2; no reliable D call. The V and J ends lost 9 bases and 2 bases respectively, with 10 bases between them. Germline V lookup: CDR1 MNHEY, CDR2 SMNVEV (reference sequence). The CDR3 covers 12 residues. CDR3 loop: CASFGGNYGYTF. Here the CDR3 DNA reads TGTGCCAGTTTTGGTGGAAACTATGGCTACACCTTC.

V gene TRBV7-9 combines with J gene TRBJ2-2; 11 bases are a match to TRBD2. CDR1 is SEHNR, CDR2 FQNEAQ, per germline (reference sequence). The V gene end was trimmed by 1 base and the J gene end by 4 bases; junction bases not matched to a gene: 5. CDR3 length: 17 amino acids. This chain's CDR3 is CASSLVAGGPSTGELFF. In DNA, the CDR3 is TGTGCCAGCAGCTTAGTAGCGGGAGGGCCGTCCACCGGGGAGCTGTTTTTT.

The chain is built from TRBV11-3 and TRBJ2-7, with a possible D match to TRBD1 (6 bases). This CDR3 has 15 residues. The V end lost 5 bases, the J end lost 2 bases, and 16 bases lay between the germline ends. Looked up from germline, CDR1 is SGHNT and CDR2 is YENEEA. Here the CDR3 reads CASSRRTAPAYEQYF. The CDR3 DNA is TGTGCCAGCAGCCGCCGGACAGCGCCCGCCTACGAGCAGTACTTC.

The V gene is TRBV7-8, the J gene TRBJ2-3; no reliable D call. This CDR3 is built from 12 residues. The germline V gene encodes CDR1 SGHVS and CDR2 FQNEAQ. Trimming cost V 5 bases and J 5 bases, with 8 bases left between them. Here the CDR3 reads CASSRLGDTQYF. In nucleotides, the CDR3 is TGTGCCAGCAGCCGGCTAGGAGATACGCAGTATTTT.

A single count supports this clone. The chain recombines TRBV4-1 with TRBJ2-2; TRBD2 is a possible D gene (5 bases). V was clipped by 1 base and J by 2 bases, with 14 bases between them. CDR1 MGHRA and CDR2 YSYEKL come from the germline V gene. The CDR3 runs 17 residues. Here the CDR3 reads CASSQARVDRNTGELFF. CDR3 nucleotides: TGCGCCAGCAGCCAAGCGAGGGTGGACCGAAACACCGGGGAGCTGTTTTTT.

V is TRBV6-5 and J is TRBJ2-7; D is uncertain. Per the germline V gene, CDR1 is MNHEY and CDR2 is SVGAGI. V shed 1 base and J shed 3 bases, with 13 bases lying between them. The CDR3 runs to 15 residues. CDR3 nucleotide sequence: TGTGCCAGCAGTTACTTAAAACCTACGGGCTACGAGCAGTACTTC. Translation gives CASSYLKPTGYEQYF.

This clone has only one observation. The rearrangement links TRBV14 to TRBJ2-3; D call uncertain. The germline gives CDR1 SGHDN, CDR2 FVKESK. Trimming took off 1 base at V and 6 bases at J, with 11 bases between the two ends. The CDR3 has 14 amino acids. CDR3: CASSQGFNWDTQYF. The CDR3 DNA follows: TGTGCCAGCAGCCAAGGGTTCAATTGGGATACGCAGTATTTT.

This rearrangement joins TRBV9 to TRBJ2-1, with D tentatively TRBD2 (5 bases). The CDR3 is 18 amino acids. Trimming took 2 bases from V and 2 from J, leaving 20 bases between them. Germline loops: CDR1 SGDLS, CDR2 YYNGEE. The CDR3 region has the DNA TGTGCCAGCAGCGTTCGGGATTTGCCCCCCAGTCCCTACAATGAGCAGTTCTTC. This encodes CASSVRDLPPSPYNEQFF.